This T cell receptor beta chain emerged from a study of blood T cells in healthy people across ages. Extraction yielded at least 5 micrograms of total RNA per sample. This clonotype has more than one count but fewer than ten. Its specificity is not known. This CDR3 contains 16 residues. Per germline, CDR1 SGHRS and CDR2 YFSETQ. V lost 1 base to trimming and J lost 0 bases, with 8 bases between them. Then a second PCR, running roughly 6 to 11 cycles, was carried out with a sample-barcoded 5' primer and a J-beta primer mix. One entry per CDR3 protein results from TCRdb running MiXCR on the 5' RACE reads. In the table there are approximately 780,000 distinct CDR3 sequences, more than 25% of which are singletons. Study-wide findings and caveats: The study found more naive CD4+ cells and higher diversity in long-lived than aged donors. Naive T cell percentage showed a strong correlation with the diversity of TCR beta.

The sample also formed part of further work on T cells of mothers and their children.

Sequencing was done on a sample of blood. The clonotype was recovered from a boy between 10 and 17 years old in good health. The chain couples TRBV5-1 to TRBJ1-6; D call uncertain. Here the CDR3 reads CASSLIGSSYNSPLHF. CDR3 nucleotides: TGCGCCAGCAGCTTGATTGGGAGCTCCTATAATTCACCCCTCCACTTT.